Listed below are T cell receptor beta chains from one sample, sequenced in a study of cytomegalovirus exposure and HLA in healthy donors. Libraries were prepared by immunoSEQ multiplex PCR; TCRdb keeps only in-frame clonotypes and omits some of them. Of 150,000 to 200,000 clones listed, approximately 80% were seen once; the top ten hold 4.9%. Sequenced material: PBMCs. These receptors were obtained from a woman under 30 in good health and CMV-seropositive. Each CDR3 is given with its conserved first and last residue. A D gene is named only where the DNA matches it firmly. The size of a clone is reported for some rows only, either as once, few or many, or as a class for expanded clones.

V	D	size	J	DNA	CDR3
TRBV10-2	.	few	TRBJ2-2	TGCGCCAGCAGTGAACTAGCTGACGGGGAGCTGTTTTTT	CASSELADGELFF
TRBV6-6	.	few	TRBJ2-7	TGTGCCAGCAGAGCCGCCGGTGCCTACGAGCAGTACTTC	CASRAAGAYEQYF
TRBV19	TRBD2	.	TRBJ2-1	TGTGCCACCAACACTGGACTAGCGGGGTCCGGTGAGCAGTTCTTC	CATNTGLAGSGEQFF
TRBV25-1	.	.	TRBJ1-2	TGTGCCAGCAGTGAATCTGTCGGGTGGCAGACGGCTAACTATGGCTACACCTTC	CASSESVGWQTANYGYTF
TRBV7-9	.	.	TRBJ1-6	TGTGCCAGCAGCTTCATCCCCCATAGTTCACCCCTCCACTTT	CASSFIPHSSPLHF
TRBV2	.	.	TRBJ2-5	TGTGCCAGCAGTGAAAATCGAGCGGTCGGGGAGACCCAGTACTTC	CASSENRAVGETQYF
TRBV19	TRBD1	once	TRBJ1-6	TGTGCCAGTAGTCAGCGGACAGGGGAGACAGCCTCCTATAATTCACCCCTCCACTTT	CASSQRTGETASYNSPLHF
TRBV11-3	TRBD1	.	TRBJ2-2	TGTGCCAGCAGCTTTACCCCCAGGGGGCAAGGGGAGCTGTTTTTT	CASSFTPRGQGELFF
TRBV5-6	.	.	TRBJ1-2	TGTGCCAGCATCCTGTATTCAGATAGGAGCTATGGCTACACCTTC	CASILYSDRSYGYTF
TRBV18	TRBD1	few	TRBJ2-6	TGTGCCAGCTCAAAGACAGGGGGTTACTCTGGGGCCAACGTCCTGACTTTC	CASSKTGGYSGANVLTF
TRBV5-1	.	.	TRBJ2-7	TGCGCCAGCAGCTTGGATTCGCGGGGTTTTGGCTACGAGCAGTACTTC	CASSLDSRGFGYEQYF
TRBV10-3	TRBD1	.	TRBJ1-4	TGTGCCATCAGTGAGCCCCAGACAGGGAAGGATGAAAAACTGTTTTTT	CAISEPQTGKDEKLFF
TRBV4-2	.	.	TRBJ1-2	TGTGCCAGCAGCAGTATCTACCTCAGGGATTATGGCTACACCTTC	CASSSIYLRDYGYTF
TRBV6-6	.	.	TRBJ2-1	TGTGCCAGCAGTTACAGCTTACGGAGTAATGAGCAGTTCTTC	CASSYSLRSNEQFF
TRBV14	.	.	TRBJ2-3	TGTGCCAGCAGCCAAGATCTTGGAGGACCGCAGTATTTT	CASSQDLGGPQYF
TRBV6-1	TRBD1	.	TRBJ2-1	TGTGCCAGCAGTCCCGGGACAGGGGACTACAATGAGCAGTTCTTC	CASSPGTGDYNEQFF
TRBV18	TRBD1	.	TRBJ1-2	TGTGCCAGCTCACCACCGACAGGGTCTGACCGCCAGTCTTTC	CASSPPTGSDRQSF
TRBV5-4	.	.	TRBJ2-5	TGTGCCAGCAGCCTATCGGGACTGCTCGTCCAAGAGACCCAGTACTTC	CASSLSGLLVQETQYF
TRBV18	TRBD2	.	TRBJ2-7	TGTGCCAGCTCACCGACTAGCGGGGGGCCCGGGACCTACGAGCAGTACTTC	CASSPTSGGPGTYEQYF
TRBV9	TRBD2	.	TRBJ2-5	TGTGCCAGCAGCCCCCGAGGACTAGCGGGGGTTGAGACCCAGTACTTC	CASSPRGLAGVETQYF
TRBV6-5	TRBD2	few	TRBJ2-3	TGTGCCAGCAGTTTAGCGGGGGGCACAGATACGCAGTATTTT	CASSLAGGTDTQYF
TRBV6-5	.	once	TRBJ2-7	TGTGCCAGCAGTCGGGACACCCACTACGAGCAGTACTTC	CASSRDTHYEQYF
TRBV9	.	.	TRBJ1-1	TGTGCCAGCAGCGTAAATGTAGGGGCGAGGAACACTGAAGCTTTCTTT	CASSVNVGARNTEAFF
TRBV28	TRBD1	.	TRBJ1-1	TGTGCCAGCAGGGACAGGGTTCGAGCTTTCTTT	CASRDRVRAFF
TRBV5-6	.	few	TRBJ1-6	TGTGCCAGCAGCTCTCGGGATTCACCCCTCCACTTT	CASSSRDSPLHF
TRBV2	TRBD1	once	TRBJ1-5	TGTGCCAGCAGGGGGAGCAGGGGGCGCAATCAGCCCCAGCATTTT	CASRGSRGRNQPQHF
TRBV7-2	.	.	TRBJ1-1	TGTGCCAGCAGCTTAGACCCCCCGCGGAGGGCGGACACTGAAGCTTTCTTT	CASSLDPPRRADTEAFF
TRBV4-1	.	.	TRBJ1-1	TGTGCCAGCAGCCAAGATCTTAACACTGAAGCTTTCTTT	CASSQDLNTEAFF
TRBV9	TRBD1	.	TRBJ1-5	TGTGCCAGCAGCCGGACAGGGGTCCTGGGACAGCCCCAGCATTTT	CASSRTGVLGQPQHF
TRBV29-1	TRBD1	.	TRBJ2-7	TGCAGCGTTTCCGGGACAGGGGGCTATAACGAGCAGTACTTC	CSVSGTGGYNEQYF
TRBV7-6	TRBD2	.	TRBJ2-5	TGTGCCAGCAGCTCGGGACTAGCGGGGGAGACCCAGTACTTC	CASSSGLAGETQYF
TRBV27	.	once	TRBJ2-2	TGTGCCAGCAGTTTGTCCCACGGGGAGCTGTTTTTT	CASSLSHGELFF
TRBV2	TRBD2	.	TRBJ2-3	TGTGCCAGCAGGGCCGGGACTAGCGGGAACAGCCGCACAGATACGCAGTATTTT	CASRAGTSGNSRTDTQYF
TRBV5-1	TRBD1	.	TRBJ2-1	TGCGCCAGCAGCTTGGAGGGGGCCGGCAATGAGCAGTTCTTC	CASSLEGAGNEQFF
TRBV14	.	.	TRBJ1-6	TGTGCCAGCAGCCAGGCGGCAACGGGAATTTCACCCCTCCACTTT	CASSQAATGISPLHF
TRBV5-4	.	.	TRBJ2-7	TGTGCCAGCAGCTTGGTTAGGGGGGGGATCTACGAGCAGTACTTC	CASSLVRGGIYEQYF
TRBV21-1	.	.	TRBJ2-3	TGTGCCAGCAGCAAAGGTGGGACAGGACTTGATTTCACAGATACGCAGTATTTT	CASSKGGTGLDFTDTQYF
TRBV12-5	TRBD1	.	TRBJ2-1	TGTGCTAGTGGACGGGACAGCTACAATGAGCAGTTCTTC	CASGRDSYNEQFF
TRBV2	.	few	TRBJ2-1	TGTGCCAGCAGTGAAGGAAGTGGGGCTCGGTACGAGCAGTTCTTC	CASSEGSGARYEQFF
TRBV7-3	.	few	TRBJ2-3	TGTGCCAGCAGCTCCGACATCACAGATACGCAGTATTTT	CASSSDITDTQYF
TRBV5-7	.	.	TRBJ2-7	TGTGCCAGCAGCTTGGCTGACAGCGTAAAAACCTACGAGCAGTACTTC	CASSLADSVKTYEQYF
TRBV28	.	once	TRBJ2-2	TGTGCCAGCAGTGCCTGGGTGACAGAGAGCACCGGGGAGCTGTTTTTT	CASSAWVTESTGELFF
TRBV5-4	TRBD1	few	TRBJ1-2	TGTGCCAGCAGCTTGTTGGGACAGGGGGCTTATGGCTACACCTTC	CASSLLGQGAYGYTF
TRBV2	.	.	TRBJ1-1	TGTGCCAGCAGTGAAGAGGGGATAAGGAACACTGAAGCTTTCTTT	CASSEEGIRNTEAFF
TRBV4-3	.	few	TRBJ2-2	TGCGCCAGCAGCCAAGACCCTCTAGCGCCCGGGGAGCTGTTTTTT	CASSQDPLAPGELFF
TRBV10-3	.	.	TRBJ1-3	TGTGCCATCACGGCTAGCTCTGGAAACACCATATATTTT	CAITASSGNTIYF
TRBV6-5	TRBD1	.	TRBJ2-5	TGTGCCAGCCGGGACAGGGGTCGGACCCAGTACTTC	CASRDRGRTQYF
TRBV28	.	.	TRBJ1-4	TGTGCCAGCAGTTTCCTCGTACCGCACAGTAATGTCGAAAAACTGTTTTTT	CASSFLVPHSNVEKLFF